This is a list of T cell receptor beta chains from one sample in a study of T cells in Graves' hyperthyroidism and ophthalmopathy. TCRdb redid the calling of the multiplex PCR reads with MiXCR, one entry per CDR3 protein. The sample has roughly 580,000 distinct CDR3 sequences; over 11% are singletons. Material: blood. All receptors derive from a woman aged 25 to 39 with Graves' hyperthyroidism that later progressed to Graves' ophthalmopathy. Both conserved end residues are trimmed from each CDR3.

V: TRBV7-9; J: TRBJ2-7; CDR3: ASSRNSGPSSYEQY
V: TRBV9; J: TRBJ2-3; CDR3: ASSVKQLSTDTQY
V: TRBV11-2; J: TRBJ2-5; CDR3: ASSVTSGPYQETQY
V: TRBV19; J: TRBJ1-5; CDR3: ASRSGSSNQPQH
V: TRBV6-1; J: TRBJ2-5; CDR3: ASSENGLRETQY
V: TRBV30; J: TRBJ2-7; CDR3: ASRSASRSYEQY
V: TRBV7-8; J: TRBJ2-7; CDR3: ASSSLAKEQY
V: TRBV28; J: TRBJ2-1; CDR3: ASSTTSGRVDEQF
V: TRBV30; J: TRBJ2-6; CDR3: AWSAGGANVLT
V: TRBV4-2; J: TRBJ2-3; CDR3: ASSQMGQPITDTQY
V: TRBV5-6; J: TRBJ2-7; CDR3: ASSLGQTLPDSYEQY
V: TRBV6-1; J: TRBJ1-1; CDR3: AERAFVGRSEAF
V: TRBV7-9; J: TRBJ2-5; CDR3: ASSRGTGGFQETQY
V: TRBV18; J: TRBJ2-5; CDR3: ASSSGAATETQY
V: TRBV5-1; J: TRBJ1-1; CDR3: ASSSGTGNTEAF
V: TRBV10-3; J: TRBJ2-3; CDR3: AIGGRAGTDTQY
V: TRBV7-2; J: TRBJ1-5; CDR3: ASSRNSDQPQH
V: TRBV6-1; J: TRBJ1-5; CDR3: ASSDGTGTSGQPQH
V: TRBV2; J: TRBJ1-2; CDR3: ASIPPGTGALNYGYT
V: TRBV18; J: TRBJ1-1; CDR3: ASSGQGNTEAF
V: TRBV12-5; J: TRBJ1-2; CDR3: ASGLVQSDLRGKGGYT
V: TRBV29-1; J: TRBJ2-7; CDR3: SVDQGDYEQY
V: TRBV30; J: TRBJ2-1; CDR3: AWSHGRGTYNEQF
V: TRBV20-1; J: TRBJ2-3; CDR3: SASRRAEGTDTQY
V: TRBV29-1; J: TRBJ2-3; CDR3: SVPSGRADTQY
V: TRBV30; J: TRBJ1-4; CDR3: AWTPRGQGFGKLF
V: TRBV2; J: TRBJ2-1; CDR3: ASSWGEQF